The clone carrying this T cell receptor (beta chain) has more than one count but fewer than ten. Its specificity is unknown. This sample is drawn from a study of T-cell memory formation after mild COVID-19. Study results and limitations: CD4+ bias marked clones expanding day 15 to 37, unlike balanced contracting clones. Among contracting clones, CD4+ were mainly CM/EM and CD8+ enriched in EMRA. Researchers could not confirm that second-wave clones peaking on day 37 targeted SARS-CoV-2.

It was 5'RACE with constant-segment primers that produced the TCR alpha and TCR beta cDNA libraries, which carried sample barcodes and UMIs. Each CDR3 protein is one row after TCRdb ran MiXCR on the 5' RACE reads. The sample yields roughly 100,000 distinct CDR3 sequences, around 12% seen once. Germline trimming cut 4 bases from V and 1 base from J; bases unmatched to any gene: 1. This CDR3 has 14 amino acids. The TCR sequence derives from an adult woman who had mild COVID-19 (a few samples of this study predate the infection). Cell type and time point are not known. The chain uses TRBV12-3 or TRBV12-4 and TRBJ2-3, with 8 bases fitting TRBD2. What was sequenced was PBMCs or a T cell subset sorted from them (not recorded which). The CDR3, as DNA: TGTGCCAGCAGTTCAGCGGGGGGCACAGATACGCAGTATTTT. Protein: CASSSAGGTDTQYF.